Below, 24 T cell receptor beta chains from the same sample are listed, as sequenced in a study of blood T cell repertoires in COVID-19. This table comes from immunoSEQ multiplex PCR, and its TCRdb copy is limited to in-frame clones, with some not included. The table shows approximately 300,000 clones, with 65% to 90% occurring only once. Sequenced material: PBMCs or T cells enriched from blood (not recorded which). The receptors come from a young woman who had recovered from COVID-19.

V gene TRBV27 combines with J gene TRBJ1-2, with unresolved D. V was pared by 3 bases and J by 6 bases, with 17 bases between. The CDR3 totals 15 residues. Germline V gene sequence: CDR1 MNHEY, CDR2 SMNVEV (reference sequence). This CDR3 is CASSFSPLPRDGYTF. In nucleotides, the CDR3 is TGTGCCAGCAGTTTCTCGCCACTACCACGAGATGGCTACACCTTC.

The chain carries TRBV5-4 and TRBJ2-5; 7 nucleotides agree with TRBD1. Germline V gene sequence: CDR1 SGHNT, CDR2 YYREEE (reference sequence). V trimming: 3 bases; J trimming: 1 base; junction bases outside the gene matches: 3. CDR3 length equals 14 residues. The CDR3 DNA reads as TGTGCCAGCAGCTCCGGACAGGTCCAAGAGACCCAGTACTTC. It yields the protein CASSSGQVQETQYF. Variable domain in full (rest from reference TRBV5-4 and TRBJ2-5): ETGVTQSPTHLIKTRGQQVTLRCSSQSGHNTVSWYQQALGQGPQFIFQYYREEENGRGNFPPRFSGLQFPNYSSELNVNALELDDSALYLCASSSGQVQETQYFGPGTRLLVL.

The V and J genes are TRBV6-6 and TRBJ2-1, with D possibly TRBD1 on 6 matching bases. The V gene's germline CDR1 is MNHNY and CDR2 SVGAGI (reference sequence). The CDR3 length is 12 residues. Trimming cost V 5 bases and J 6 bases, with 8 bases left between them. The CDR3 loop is CASSTGTNEQFF. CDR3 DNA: TGTGCCAGCAGTACAGGGACCAATGAGCAGTTCTTC.

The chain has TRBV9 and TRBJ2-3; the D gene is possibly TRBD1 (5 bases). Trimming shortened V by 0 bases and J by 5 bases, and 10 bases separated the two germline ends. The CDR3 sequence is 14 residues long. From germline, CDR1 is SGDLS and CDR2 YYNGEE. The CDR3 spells CASSVDTDRDTQYF. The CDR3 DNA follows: TGTGCCAGCAGCGTAGACACAGACAGAGATACGCAGTATTTT.

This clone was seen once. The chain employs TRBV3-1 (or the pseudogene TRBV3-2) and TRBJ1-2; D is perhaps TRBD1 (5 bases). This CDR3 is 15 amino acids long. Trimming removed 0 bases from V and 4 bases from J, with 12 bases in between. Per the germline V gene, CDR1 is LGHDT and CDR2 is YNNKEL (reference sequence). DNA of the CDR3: TGTGCCAGCAGCCAAGACTTCAAGGACACCTATGGCTACACCTTC. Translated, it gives CASSQDFKDTYGYTF.

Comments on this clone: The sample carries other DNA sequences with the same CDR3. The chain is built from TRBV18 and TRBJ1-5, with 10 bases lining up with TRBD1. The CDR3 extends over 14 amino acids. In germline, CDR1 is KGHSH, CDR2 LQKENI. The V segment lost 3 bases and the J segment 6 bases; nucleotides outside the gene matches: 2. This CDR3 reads CASSPGQGVQPQHF. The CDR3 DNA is TGTGCCAGCTCACCCGGACAGGGGGTTCAGCCCCAGCATTTT.

Here the CDR3 DNA reads TGTGCCAGCTCCCGACAGGCCCCATTGATTGAAGCTTTCTTT. The encoded protein is CASSRQAPLIEAFF. The chain couples TRBV2 to TRBJ1-1, with D possibly being TRBD1 (6 bases). The CDR3 has 14 residues. Trimming pared 8 bases from V and 7 bases from J, leaving 20 bases between. Germline lookup yields CDR1 SNHLY and CDR2 FYNNEI.

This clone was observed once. CDR3 in amino acids: CASSLVATNEKLFF. The DNA of the CDR3 is TGTGCCAGTAGCCTAGTTGCAACTAATGAAAAACTGTTTTTT. This rearrangement joins TRBV19 to TRBJ1-4; D not certain. Deletions cut 6 bases from V and 0 bases from J, with 8 bases between. The CDR3 contains 14 residues. CDR1 is LNHDA and CDR2 is SQIVND in the germline V gene (reference sequence).

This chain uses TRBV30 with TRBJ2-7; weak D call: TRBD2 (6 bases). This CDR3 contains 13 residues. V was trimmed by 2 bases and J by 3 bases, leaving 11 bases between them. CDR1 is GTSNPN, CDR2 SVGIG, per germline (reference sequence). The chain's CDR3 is CAWSRGTFYEQYF. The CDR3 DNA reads TGTGCCTGGAGTCGCGGGACCTTCTACGAGCAGTACTTC.

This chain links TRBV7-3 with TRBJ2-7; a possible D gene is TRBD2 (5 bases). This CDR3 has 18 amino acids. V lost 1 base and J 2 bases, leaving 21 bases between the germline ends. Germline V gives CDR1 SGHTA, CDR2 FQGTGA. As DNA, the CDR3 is TGTGCCAGCAGCTTAATACCGGTTACCCGGGGAACCCCCTACGAGCAGTACTTC. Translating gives CASSLIPVTRGTPYEQYF. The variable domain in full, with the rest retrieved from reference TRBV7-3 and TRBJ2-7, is GAGVSQTPSNKVTEKGKYVELRCDPISGHTALYWYRQSLGQGPEFLIYFQGTGAADDSGLPNDRFFAVRPEGSVSTLKIQRTERGDSAVYLCASSLIPVTRGTPYEQYFGPGTRLTVT.

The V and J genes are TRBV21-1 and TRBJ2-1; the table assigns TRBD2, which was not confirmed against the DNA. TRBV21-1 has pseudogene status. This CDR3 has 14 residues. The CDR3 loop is CASSKEGREGEQFF. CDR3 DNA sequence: TGTGCCAGCAGCAAAGAGGGGCGGGAGGGTGAGCAGTTCTTC.

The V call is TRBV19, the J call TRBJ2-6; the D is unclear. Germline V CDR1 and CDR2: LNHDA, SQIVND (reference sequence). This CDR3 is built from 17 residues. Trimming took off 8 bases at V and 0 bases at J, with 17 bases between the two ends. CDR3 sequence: CASSVGAYSSGANVLTF. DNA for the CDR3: TGTGCCAGTTCGGTGGGCGCTTATTCCTCTGGGGCCAACGTCCTGACTTTC.

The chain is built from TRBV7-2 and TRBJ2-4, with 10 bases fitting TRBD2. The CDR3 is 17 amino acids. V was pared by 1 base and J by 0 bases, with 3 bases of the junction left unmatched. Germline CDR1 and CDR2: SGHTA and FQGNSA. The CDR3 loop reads CASSLGGLAVAKNIQYF. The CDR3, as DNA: TGTGCCAGCAGCTTAGGTGGACTAGCGGTAGCCAAAAACATTCAGTACTTC.

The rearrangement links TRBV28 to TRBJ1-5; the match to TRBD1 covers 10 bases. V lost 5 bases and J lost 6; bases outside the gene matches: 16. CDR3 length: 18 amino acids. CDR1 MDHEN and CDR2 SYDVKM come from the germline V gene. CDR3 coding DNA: TGTGCCAGCAGTCTTTATGGACCCCGGACAGGGGGGGGTCAGCCCCAGCATTTT. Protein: CASSLYGPRTGGGQPQHF.

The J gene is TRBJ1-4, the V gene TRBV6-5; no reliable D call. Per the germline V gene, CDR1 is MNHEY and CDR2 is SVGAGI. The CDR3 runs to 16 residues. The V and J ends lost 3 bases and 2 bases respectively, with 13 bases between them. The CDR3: CASSYYPGTTNEKLFF. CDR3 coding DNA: TGTGCCAGCAGTTATTACCCCGGTACTACTAATGAAAAACTGTTTTTT.

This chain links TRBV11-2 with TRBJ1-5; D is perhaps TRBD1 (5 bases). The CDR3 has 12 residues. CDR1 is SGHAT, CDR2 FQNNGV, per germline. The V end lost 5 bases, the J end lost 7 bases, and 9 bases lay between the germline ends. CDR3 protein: CASSHWGQPQHF. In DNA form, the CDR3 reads TGTGCCAGCAGCCACTGGGGCCAGCCCCAGCATTTT.

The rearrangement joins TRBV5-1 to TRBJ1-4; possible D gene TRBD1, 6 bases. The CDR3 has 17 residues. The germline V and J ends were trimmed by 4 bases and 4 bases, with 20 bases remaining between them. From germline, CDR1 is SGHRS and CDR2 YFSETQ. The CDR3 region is CASSAAATGSGNEKLFF. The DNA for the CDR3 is TGCGCCAGCAGCGCCGCCGCAACAGGGTCGGGTAATGAAAAACTGTTTTTT.

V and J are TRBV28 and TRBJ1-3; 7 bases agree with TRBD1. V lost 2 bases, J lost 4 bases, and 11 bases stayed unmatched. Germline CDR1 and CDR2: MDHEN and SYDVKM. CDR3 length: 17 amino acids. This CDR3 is CASSLRAGGARGNTIYF. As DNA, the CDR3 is TGTGCCAGCAGTTTAAGGGCAGGGGGTGCACGAGGAAACACCATATATTTT.

The CDR3 DNA is TGCGCCAGCAGCTTGGGCGGCTCGAACACTGAAGCTTTCTTT. It yields the protein CASSLGGSNTEAFF. The gene calls are TRBV5-1 and TRBJ1-1; no firm D call. Between the trimmed V and J ends, which lost 0 bases and 1 base, there was a span of 7 bases. Per germline, CDR1 SGHRS and CDR2 YFSETQ. The CDR3 consists of 14 residues.

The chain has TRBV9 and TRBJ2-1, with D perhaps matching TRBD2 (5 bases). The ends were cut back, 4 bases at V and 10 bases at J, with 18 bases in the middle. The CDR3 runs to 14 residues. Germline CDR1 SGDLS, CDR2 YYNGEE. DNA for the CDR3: TGTGCCAGCAGCCCCAACCCTTCGACTACCGAGCAGTTCTTC. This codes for CASSPNPSTTEQFF. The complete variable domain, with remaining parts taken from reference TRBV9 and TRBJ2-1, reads DSGVTQTPKHLITATGQRVTLRCSPRSGDLSVYWYQQSLDQGLQFLIQYYNGEERAKGNILERFSAQQFPDLHSELNLSSLELGDSALYFCASSPNPSTTEQFFGPGTRLTVL.

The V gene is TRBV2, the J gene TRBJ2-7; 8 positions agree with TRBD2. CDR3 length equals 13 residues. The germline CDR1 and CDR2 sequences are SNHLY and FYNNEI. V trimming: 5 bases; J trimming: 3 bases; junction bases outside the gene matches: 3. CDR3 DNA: TGTGCCAGCAGTCTCGGGACTAGCTACGAGCAGTACTTC. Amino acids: CASSLGTSYEQYF.

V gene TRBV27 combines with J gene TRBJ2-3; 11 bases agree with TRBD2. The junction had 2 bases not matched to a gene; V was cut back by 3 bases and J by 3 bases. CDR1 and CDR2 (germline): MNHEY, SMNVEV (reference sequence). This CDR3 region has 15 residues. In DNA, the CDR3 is TGTGCCAGCAGTTTTAGCGGGGGGGGAACAGATACGCAGTATTTT. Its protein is CASSFSGGGTDTQYF.

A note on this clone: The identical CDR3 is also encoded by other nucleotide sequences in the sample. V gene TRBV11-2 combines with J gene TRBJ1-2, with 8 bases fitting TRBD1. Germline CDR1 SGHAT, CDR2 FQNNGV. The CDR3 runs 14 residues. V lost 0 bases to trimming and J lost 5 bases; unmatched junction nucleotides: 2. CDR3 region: CASSLDGQGYGYTF. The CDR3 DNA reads TGTGCCAGCAGCTTAGATGGACAGGGATATGGCTACACCTTC.

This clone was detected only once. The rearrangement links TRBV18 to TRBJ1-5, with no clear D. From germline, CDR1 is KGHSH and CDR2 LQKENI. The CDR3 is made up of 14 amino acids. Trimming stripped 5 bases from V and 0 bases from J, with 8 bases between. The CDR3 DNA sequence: TGTGCCAGCTCAGACACGAATAGCAATCAGCCCCAGCATTTT. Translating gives CASSDTNSNQPQHF.